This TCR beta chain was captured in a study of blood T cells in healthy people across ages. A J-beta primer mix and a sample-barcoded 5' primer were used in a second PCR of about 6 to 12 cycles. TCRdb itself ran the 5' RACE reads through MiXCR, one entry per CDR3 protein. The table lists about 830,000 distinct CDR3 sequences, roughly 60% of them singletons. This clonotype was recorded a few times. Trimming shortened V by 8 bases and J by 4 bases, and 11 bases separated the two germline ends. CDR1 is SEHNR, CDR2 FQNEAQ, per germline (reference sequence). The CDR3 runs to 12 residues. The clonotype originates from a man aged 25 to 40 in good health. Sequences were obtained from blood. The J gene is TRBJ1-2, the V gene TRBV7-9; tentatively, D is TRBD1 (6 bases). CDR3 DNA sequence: TGTGCCAGCTGGGGGGCTAGCTATGGCTACACCTTC. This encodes CASWGASYGYTF.